A selection of T cell receptor beta chains follows, all from one sample in a study of blood T cells in healthy people across ages. TCRdb re-derived calls from the 5' RACE reads in MiXCR, one entry per CDR3 protein. The data contain 550,000 to 600,000 distinct CDR3 sequences, 47% of them singletons. The sequenced material came from blood. These receptors were obtained from a man aged 80 or over in good health. Each CDR3 is given with its conserved first and last residue. Fields, in order: D gene, V gene, J gene, clone size, CDR3 DNA, CDR3 protein. D genes are given only for firm matches. Clone sizes are given selectively: once, few, many, or a class where the clone is expanded.

.	TRBV7-9	TRBJ1-2	.	TGTGCCAGCACCCCCAGCGGGGCTAACTATGGCTACACCTTC	CASTPSGANYGYTF
TRBD1	TRBV7-9	TRBJ2-3	.	TGTGCCAGCAGTTCCGGACAGGCCACCACAGATACGCAGTATTTT	CASSSGQATTDTQYF
.	TRBV6-2/TRBV6-3	TRBJ2-1	once	TGTGCCAGCGGACGGGAGAACTACAATGAGCAGTTCTTC	CASGRENYNEQFF
.	TRBV7-3	TRBJ2-3	.	TGTGCCAGCAGCTTAGGGTCTCGAACAGATACGCAGTATTTT	CASSLGSRTDTQYF
.	TRBV7-6	TRBJ2-7	.	TGTGCCAGCAGCTCGCGACAGCTTGGTGAGCAGTACTTC	CASSSRQLGEQYF
.	TRBV7-2	TRBJ2-3	.	TGTGCCAGCAGCCCCTCCGGGTTTAGCACAGATACGCAGTATTTT	CASSPSGFSTDTQYF
.	TRBV28	TRBJ1-2	.	TGTGCCAGCAGTTCCGGGAATTATGGCTACACCTTC	CASSSGNYGYTF
.	TRBV25-1	TRBJ2-5	.	TGTGCCAGCAGTGAATCGCTGGCAGGCCAAGAGACCCAGTACTTC	CASSESLAGQETQYF
.	TRBV7-2	TRBJ2-1	many	TGTGCCAGCAGCCAGACTAGTCATGAGCAGTTCTTC	CASSQTSHEQFF
TRBD1	TRBV11-1	TRBJ2-1	.	TGTGCCAGCAGCCCAAGCACAGGGGGCTTGGGCAATGAGCAGTTCTTC	CASSPSTGGLGNEQFF
.	TRBV18	TRBJ2-7	.	TGTGCCAGCTCACCAGGGGCGACGACCGAGCAGTACTTC	CASSPGATTEQYF
.	TRBV6-2/TRBV6-3	TRBJ2-6	few	TGTGCCAGCGGGTACTCTGGGGCCAACGTCCTGACTTTC	CASGYSGANVLTF
TRBD2	TRBV6-2/TRBV6-3	TRBJ2-3	.	TGTGCCAGCAGTTGGCGGACTAGCGGGAGTGGAGTAACAGATACGCAGTATTTT	CASSWRTSGSGVTDTQYF
.	TRBV4-3	TRBJ2-2	.	TGCGCCAGCAGCCAAGATTTTCACAGAGCGAACACCGGGGAGCTGTTTTTT	CASSQDFHRANTGELFF
.	TRBV27	TRBJ2-7	.	TGTGCCAGGGGGTCCATCAACACTGGCTACGAGCAGTACTTC	CARGSINTGYEQYF
TRBD2	TRBV6-4	TRBJ2-5	.	TGTGCCAGCAGTGAGAGCGGGAGGTCCCCTTGGACCCAGTACTTC	CASSESGRSPWTQYF
TRBD1	TRBV28	TRBJ2-3	.	TGTGCCAGCAGTTTATGGGGAGACAGGGGGAGCACAGATACGCAGTATTTT	CASSLWGDRGSTDTQYF
TRBD2	TRBV6-5	TRBJ2-5	many	TGTGCCAGCAGTTACCGGGGGGAAATAGGAGAGACCCAGTACTTC	CASSYRGEIGETQYF
TRBD2	TRBV27	TRBJ2-7	.	TGTGCCAGCAGTTTGTCGAGCGGGAGGAGTTACGAGCAGTACTTC	CASSLSSGRSYEQYF
TRBD2	TRBV2	TRBJ2-3	.	TGTGCCAGCAAAGGACTAGCGGGAGGCACAGATACGCAGTATTTT	CASKGLAGGTDTQYF
.	TRBV7-3	TRBJ1-6	.	TGTGCCAGCAGCTTAGACGGGGCGAATTCACCCCTCCACTTT	CASSLDGANSPLHF
TRBD1	TRBV6-5	TRBJ2-7	.	TGTGCCAGCAGTGACTCACAGGGGTCCTACGAGCAGTACTTC	CASSDSQGSYEQYF
TRBD1	TRBV20-1	TRBJ2-1	.	TGCAGTGTTGGGACAGACTACAATGAGCAGTTCTTC	CSVGTDYNEQFF
.	TRBV24-1	TRBJ1-5	.	TGTGCCACCAGGGGGACAAGCTATAGCAATCAGCCCCAGCATTTT	CATRGTSYSNQPQHF
.	TRBV12-3/TRBV12-4	TRBJ1-1	.	TGTGCCAGCAGTTTAGGCGGGGGAGACACTGAAGCTTTCTTT	CASSLGGGDTEAFF
TRBD1	TRBV4-1	TRBJ1-6	.	TGCGCCAGCAGCCAGACGCCGGGACAGGGTAATTCACCCCTCCACTTT	CASSQTPGQGNSPLHF
.	TRBV5-6	TRBJ1-4	.	TGTGCCAGCAGCTTAAGAACAGGGAAAAGGGATGAAAAACTGTTTTTT	CASSLRTGKRDEKLFF
.	TRBV9	TRBJ2-5	.	TGTGCCAGCAGCTCCGCGGGACGGCAAGAGACCCAGTACTTC	CASSSAGRQETQYF
.	TRBV7-3	TRBJ1-1	.	TGTGCCAGCAGCCTATTCCCCGGCCAGGGAGAAGCTTTCTTT	CASSLFPGQGEAFF
.	TRBV4-3	TRBJ2-7	.	TGCGCCAGCAGCCAAGATGGGGTAGGGGCCTACGAGCAGTACTTC	CASSQDGVGAYEQYF
.	TRBV9	TRBJ2-5	.	TGTGCCAGCAGCATGGACAGATACCAAGAGACCCAGTACTTC	CASSMDRYQETQYF
TRBD2	TRBV20-1	TRBJ2-3	once	TGCAGTGCTAGGGTCCGGCTAACTAGCGGGGGGAATACGCAGTATTTT	CSARVRLTSGGNTQYF
TRBD1	TRBV3-1	TRBJ1-4	.	TGTGCCAGCAGCCCCCAGGGGGGCTCAAACGGTGAAAAACTGTTTTTT	CASSPQGGSNGEKLFF
.	TRBV20-1	TRBJ1-2	.	TGCAGTGCTAGAGATTTTGACTATAACTATGGCTACACCTTC	CSARDFDYNYGYTF
.	TRBV11-1	TRBJ2-7	.	TGTGCCAGCAACTCCGGGACGGAGATCTACGAGCAGTACTTC	CASNSGTEIYEQYF
.	TRBV20-1	TRBJ2-3	.	TGCAGTACTGAACCTAGCGAAAGCACAGATACGCAGTATTTT	CSTEPSESTDTQYF
TRBD1	TRBV12-3/TRBV12-4	TRBJ2-7	.	TGTGCCAGCAGATGGACAGGGGGGGACAATGAGCAGTACTTC	CASRWTGGDNEQYF
.	TRBV7-9	TRBJ2-3	.	TGTGCCAGCAGCCGTTCAACAGGTACAGATACGCAGTATTTT	CASSRSTGTDTQYF
.	TRBV7-2	TRBJ1-5	few	TGTGCCAGCAGCTTAGGGGACTTTCAGCCCCAGCATTTT	CASSLGDFQPQHF
.	TRBV6-2/TRBV6-3	TRBJ2-1	.	TGTGCCAGCAGGACCATTAGGTGGGGAAACAATGAGCAGTTCTTC	CASRTIRWGNNEQFF
.	TRBV20-1	TRBJ1-5	.	TGCAGTGCTAGAGTTCCGGGATTCTCTAGCAATCAGCCCCAGCATTTT	CSARVPGFSSNQPQHF
TRBD1	TRBV20-1	TRBJ2-7	.	TGCAGTGCTTCGGGACAGTCCTACGAGCAGTACTTC	CSASGQSYEQYF
.	TRBV4-2	TRBJ1-2	.	TGTGCCAGCAGCCGAGGGACGGGGGCCGACTTCGGCTATGGCTACACCTTC	CASSRGTGADFGYGYTF
TRBD2	TRBV2	TRBJ2-3	.	TGTGCCAGCGGCCAGCGGGAGGGCCGTAGGACAGATACGCAGTATTTT	CASGQREGRRTDTQYF
TRBD2	TRBV7-3	TRBJ2-3	few	TGTGCCAGCAGCTTAAACGGGAGGGGCACAGATACGCAGTATTTT	CASSLNGRGTDTQYF
TRBD2	TRBV4-2	TRBJ2-3	.	TGTGCCAGCAGCCTGACGGCCAGGACTAGCGGGAGCCGGAGCCGAGGAGATACGCAGTATTTT	CASSLTARTSGSRSRGDTQYF
.	TRBV20-1	TRBJ2-1	.	TGCAGTGCTACGAGGACGGGGAGCTCCTACAATGAGCAGTTCTTC	CSATRTGSSYNEQFF
.	TRBV4-3	TRBJ2-4	few	TGCGCCAGCAGCCAAGGGAGGGCCGGAGCCAAAAACATTCAGTACTTC	CASSQGRAGAKNIQYF
.	TRBV7-9	TRBJ2-5	few	TGTGCCAGCAGCTTACGGGAGTTGGCCGAGACCCAGTACTTC	CASSLRELAETQYF
.	TRBV20-1	TRBJ2-3	.	TGCAGAGGATCCTCGGTTGGAGGGGGCACAGATACGCAGTATTTT	CRGSSVGGGTDTQYF
TRBD1	TRBV20-1	TRBJ2-1	.	TGCAGTGCAACACAGGGGGCTGACTACAATGAGCAGTTCTTC	CSATQGADYNEQFF
.	TRBV20-1	TRBJ1-5	.	TGCAGCGCATCACCCGGGACCCAACCCCAGCCCCAGCATTTT	CSASPGTQPQPQHF
TRBD2	TRBV7-6	TRBJ2-3	few	TGTGCCAGCAGCCTTCGATCTAGCGGGCCCACAGATACGCAGTATTTT	CASSLRSSGPTDTQYF
TRBD2	TRBV4-3	TRBJ2-7	.	TGCGCCAGCAGCCAAGAGCCCAGCGGGAGACCCTACGAGCAGTACTTC	CASSQEPSGRPYEQYF
.	TRBV7-3	TRBJ1-6	.	TGTGCCAGCAGCCCAGGGCCTCATTCACCCCTCCACTTT	CASSPGPHSPLHF
.	TRBV29-1	TRBJ1-6	.	TGCAGCGTTGAGGGGTTTAGGAATTCACCCCTCCACTTT	CSVEGFRNSPLHF
.	TRBV6-6	TRBJ2-7	few	TGTGCCAGCAGTGACGGGGTAGGGTACGAGCAGTACTTC	CASSDGVGYEQYF
.	TRBV6-2/TRBV6-3	TRBJ2-3	.	TGTGCCAGCAGTTACGGGAGGAGTCATGCAGATACGCAGTATTTT	CASSYGRSHADTQYF
TRBD1	TRBV6-6	TRBJ1-1	many	TGTGCCAGCAGTCCAAGGACAGGGGGCGCGGAGGAAGCTTTCTTT	CASSPRTGGAEEAFF